One and the same sample provided the 12 T cell receptor beta chains below, sequenced in a study of cytomegalovirus exposure and HLA in healthy donors. PCR was performed using 60 Vbeta and 13 Jbeta primers. TCRdb's copy holds only in-frame clones and misses some; the assay was immunoSEQ multiplex PCR. The table includes around 140,000 clones, 75% to 90% detected once. Sample: PBMCs. The receptor set was obtained from a woman in her 30s in good health and CMV-seronegative.

This chain links TRBV23-1 with TRBJ2-7; D may be TRBD2 (7 bases). TRBV23-1 has ORF status, its function being uncertain. V was trimmed by 4 bases and J by 3 bases, leaving 13 bases between them. The CDR3 is 14 amino acids. CDR3 in DNA: TGCGCCAGCAGTCCCCCGGGGGGCAGCTACGAGCAGTACTTC. Amino acids: CASSPPGGSYEQYF.

The genes are TRBV4-3 and TRBJ2-7; 13 bases agree with TRBD2. CDR3 length: 15 residues. Per germline, CDR1 LGHNA and CDR2 YSLEER. Trimming at V came to 4 bases and at J to 2 bases, leaving 2 bases not matched to a gene. The CDR3 protein is CASSPGLAGTYEQYF. The CDR3 coding sequence is TGCGCCAGCAGCCCGGGACTAGCGGGGACCTACGAGCAGTACTTC.

This rearrangement joins TRBV4-3 to TRBJ2-7; TRBD2 matches 11 bases. The CDR3 totals 15 residues. The germline CDR1 and CDR2 sequences are LGHNA and YSLEER. The V and J ends lost 0 bases and 6 bases, in that order; junction bases with no gene match: 4. The CDR3, as DNA: TGCGCCAGCAGCCAAGAACTAGCGGGGGTGCTCGAGCAGTACTTC. Amino acids: CASSQELAGVLEQYF.

The rearrangement joins TRBV19 to TRBJ1-5; D ambiguous. CDR3 size: 14 residues. Trimming removed 3 bases at V and 9 bases at J, with 15 bases between. Germline V lookup: CDR1 LNHDA, CDR2 SQIVND (reference sequence). The CDR3 DNA follows: TGTGCCAGTAGTATGGAGGGTGGCCCCTGGCCCCAGCATTTT. Translated, it gives CASSMEGGPWPQHF.

The genes are TRBV18 and TRBJ2-5; 10 bases are a match to TRBD2. V gave up 3 bases and J gave up 4 bases; unmatched junction bases: 2. The germline V gene has CDR1 KGHSH and CDR2 LQKENI. This CDR3 comprises 14 residues. CDR3 sequence reads: CASSPPSGRETQYF. The CDR3 coding sequence is TGTGCCAGCTCACCTCCTAGCGGGAGAGAGACCCAGTACTTC.

The gene calls are TRBV19 and TRBJ2-4, with TRBD1 identical over 12 bases. V dropped 7 bases and J dropped 8; count of bases not matched to a gene: 3. Looked up from germline, CDR1 is LNHDA and CDR2 is SQIVND (reference sequence). This CDR3 is built from 13 residues. Written as DNA, the CDR3 is TGTGCCAGTAAGGGACAGGGGGCGGACATTCAGTACTTC. Translated: CASKGQGADIQYF.

V is TRBV9 and J is TRBJ2-1, with 7 positions matching TRBD2. Per the germline V gene, CDR1 is SGDLS and CDR2 is YYNGEE. J gave up 0 bases and V 5 bases, and 5 bases lay outside the gene matches. The CDR3 consists of 15 residues. CDR3 bases: TGTGCCAGCAGTGCCGGGGGGAGCTCCTACAATGAGCAGTTCTTC. Residues: CASSAGGSSYNEQFF.

The chain recombines TRBV6-5 with TRBJ2-5, with 8 nucleotides matching TRBD1. The J call may be mistaken, given a closer DNA end match to TRBJ2-7. CDR3 size: 15 residues. Per the germline V gene, CDR1 is MNHEY and CDR2 is SVGAGI. Written as DNA, the CDR3 is TGTGCCAGCAGTCCCACAGGGGGTTGGTCCTACGAGCAGTACTTC. It yields the protein CASSPTGGWSYEQYF.

The J gene is TRBJ2-3, the V gene TRBV27; 7 positions match TRBD1. From germline, CDR1 is MNHEY and CDR2 SMNVEV (reference sequence). The CDR3 loop spans 15 amino acids. Trimming removed 2 bases from V and 0 bases from J; junction bases left unmatched: 2. In DNA, the CDR3 is TGTGCCAGCAGTTTAAGGGGGCGGAGCACAGATACGCAGTATTTT. It codes for CASSLRGRSTDTQYF.

The gene calls are TRBV9 and TRBJ1-1, with D tentatively TRBD1 (5 bases). CDR3 length: 13 amino acids. Trimming removed 3 bases at V and 0 bases at J, with 6 bases between. The V gene's germline CDR1 is SGDLS and CDR2 YYNGEE. CDR3 region: CASSEGMNTEAFF. Here the CDR3 DNA reads TGTGCCAGCAGCGAGGGGATGAACACTGAAGCTTTCTTT.

The sample holds one count of this clone. The chain joins TRBV18 to TRBJ1-3; 10 bases agree with TRBD1. Germline assignment: CDR1 KGHSH and CDR2 LQKENI. Losses at the gene ends were 3 bases for V and 0 bases for J; bases not matched to a gene: 2. The CDR3 contains 16 residues. The CDR3 DNA reads TGTGCCAGCTCACCGACAGGGGGCTACTCTGGAAACACCATATATTTT. Amino acid sequence: CASSPTGGYSGNTIYF.

J is TRBJ2-5 and V is TRBV9; 10 nucleotides agree with TRBD2. The J call is doubtful: the DNA matches TRBJ2-7 better. CDR3 length equals 15 residues. Germline V CDR1 and CDR2: SGDLS, YYNGEE. The CDR3 loop reads CASSAVGTSEYEQYF. In DNA form, the CDR3 reads TGTGCCAGCAGCGCGGTGGGGACTAGCGAGTACGAGCAGTACTTC.